Presented here are 7 T cell receptor beta chains from one specimen sequenced in a study of cytomegalovirus exposure and HLA in healthy donors. Researchers ran the PCR with 60 Vbeta and 13 Jbeta primers. Libraries were prepared by immunoSEQ multiplex PCR; TCRdb keeps only in-frame clonotypes and omits some of them. Among around 94,000 clones listed, roughly three fifths were seen once. Sequenced material: PBMCs. The receptors stem from a man aged 30-40 years in good health and CMV-seronegative.

J is TRBJ2-1 and V is TRBV27; 8 bases line up with TRBD2. Germline V gene sequence: CDR1 MNHEY, CDR2 SMNVEV (reference sequence). The length of the CDR3 is 17 residues. J gave up 10 bases and V 7 bases, and 21 bases lay outside the gene matches. The CDR3 sequence is CASIPTGAGGIQREQFF. The CDR3 DNA reads as TGTGCCAGCATCCCGACCGGGGCGGGAGGAATCCAGCGGGAGCAGTTCTTC.

The rearrangement links TRBV7-8 to TRBJ2-1, with TRBD1 matching 7 bases. The germline gives CDR1 SGHVS, CDR2 FQNEAQ. With 4 bases clipped from V and 6 bases from J, the junction kept 15 bases outside the gene matches. This CDR3 is built from 17 residues. The CDR3 nucleotides read TGTGCCAGCAGCTCGATCTCGGGACAGCTAACAATCAATGAGCAGTTCTTC. Its translation is CASSSISGQLTINEQFF.

The chain is built from TRBV29-1 and TRBJ1-2; D possibly corresponds to TRBD1 (5 bases). V was pared by 3 bases and J by 5 bases, with 10 bases between. Germline CDR1 SQVTM, CDR2 ANQGSEA. This CDR3 has 12 residues. Here the CDR3 reads CSVEAGLYGYTF. The CDR3 DNA sequence: TGCAGCGTTGAGGCGGGACTTTATGGCTACACCTTC.

The chain links TRBV7-2 to TRBJ2-7; 7 bases agree with TRBD1. Germline trimming cut 5 bases from V and 3 bases from J; bases unmatched to any gene: 10. From germline, CDR1 is SGHTA and CDR2 FQGNSA. The length of the CDR3 is 15 residues. CDR3 residues: CASSPTGQQNYEQYF. CDR3 nucleotide sequence: TGTGCCAGCAGCCCCACGGGACAGCAAAACTACGAGCAGTACTTC.

V usage is TRBV21-1 and J usage is TRBJ1-2; the tabulated D call, TRBD1, remains unverified against the DNA. TRBV21-1 counts as a pseudogene. The CDR3 totals 17 residues. The chain's CDR3 is CASSKDALGQGNYGYTF. CDR3 nucleotides: TGTGCCAGCAGCAAAGACGCCCTGGGGCAGGGGAACTATGGCTACACCTTC.

CDR3 sequence: CASSPRTVEQETQYF. The CDR3 region has the DNA TGCGCCAGCAGCCCTAGGACAGTCGAGCAAGAGACCCAGTACTTC. The gene calls are TRBV5-1 and TRBJ2-5; a possible D gene is TRBD1 (6 bases). The V gene lost 4 bases and the J gene lost 2 bases, with 15 bases spanning the gap. Germline V gene data show CDR1 as SGHRS and CDR2 as YFSETQ. This CDR3 comprises 15 residues.

This rearrangement joins TRBV5-1 to TRBJ2-2; TRBD1 matches at 7 bases. The germline CDR1 and CDR2 sequences are SGHRS and YFSETQ. The V and J ends lost 2 bases and 10 bases, in that order; junction bases with no gene match: 11. The CDR3 is 15 residues long. CDR3 region: CASSFETGLLAELFF. As DNA, the CDR3 is TGCGCCAGCAGCTTTGAGACAGGGCTCCTTGCGGAGCTGTTTTTT. Based on the CDR3 plus reference TRBV5-1 and TRBJ2-2, the full variable domain is KAGVTQTPRYLIKTRGQQVTLSCSPISGHRSVSWYQQTPGQGLQFLFEYFSETQRNKGNFPGRFSGRQFSNSRSEMNVSTLELGDSALYLCASSFETGLLAELFFGEGSRLTVL.